Listed here are 10 T cell receptor beta chains from one sample, sequenced in a study of cytomegalovirus exposure and HLA in healthy donors (dated by TCRdb to between 2016 and 2019). The protocol used for the library was the immunoSEQ multiplex PCR assay. For the multiplex PCR, a mixture combining 60 forward primers for TCR Vbeta segments and 13 reverse primers for TCR Jbeta segments was used. Here the immuneACCESS table is served through TCRdb, limited to in-frame sequences with V and J called. Missing clones are a known gap in these copies; in checked studies unresolved V genes cover under half, and the rest lacks a known reason. This sample is represented by 95,000 to 150,000 clones; over 60% of them were singletons. Jointly, the top ten make up 1.5% to 1.9% of the sample. The material sequenced was PBMCs. The receptors originated from a man between 18 and 35 years old in good health and CMV-seronegative.

V usage is TRBV29-1 and J usage is TRBJ2-7; 14 bases agree with TRBD2. The length of the CDR3 is 16 residues. Germline V gene sequence: CDR1 SQVTM, CDR2 ANQGSEA. The ends lost 7 bases at V and 1 base at J; junction bases unmatched: 9. The CDR3: CSAAGTSGRGSYEQYF. CDR3 coding DNA: TGCAGCGCCGCCGGGACTAGCGGGAGAGGGTCCTACGAGCAGTACTTC.

The chain joins TRBV6-1 to TRBJ1-2; no clear D gene. V gave up 2 bases and J gave up 2 bases, with 6 bases separating them. This CDR3 contains 13 residues. The germline CDR1 and CDR2 sequences are MNHNS and SASEGT. CDR3 coding DNA: TGTGCCAGCAGTGAAACAGAAAACTATGGCTACACCTTC. Protein product: CASSETENYGYTF.

The DNA for the CDR3 is TGTGCCAGCAGTTTAGGGACAGGGGGCACCGGGGAGCTGTTTTTT. As protein: CASSLGTGGTGELFF. The J gene is TRBJ2-2, the V gene TRBV27; TRBD1 matches at 11 bases. Germline V gives CDR1 MNHEY, CDR2 SMNVEV (reference sequence). This CDR3 has 15 amino acids. V was clipped by 2 bases and J by 4 bases; unmatched bases: 0.

This chain connects TRBV6-5 to TRBJ2-7; 8 bases fit TRBD2. The V gene's germline CDR1 is MNHEY and CDR2 SVGAGI. Trimming cost V 3 bases and J 5 bases; bases outside gene matches: 9. The CDR3 sequence is 15 residues long. Here the CDR3 reads CASSYLTGGRNEQYF. The CDR3 nucleotides are TGTGCCAGCAGTTATTTAACGGGAGGGAGAAACGAGCAGTACTTC.

This rearrangement joins TRBV7-3 to TRBJ2-1; D remains unclear. This CDR3 spans 11 amino acids. The germline gives CDR1 SGHTA, CDR2 FQGTGA. V was cut by 5 bases and J by 7 bases, with 6 bases left in between. CDR3 DNA: TGTGCCAGCAGCAATGCGAATGAGCAGTTCTTC. Amino acids: CASSNANEQFF.

The chain links TRBV28 to TRBJ2-7; TRBD1 matches at 11 bases. V lost 5 bases to trimming and J lost 1 base; unmatched junction nucleotides: 4. The CDR3 has 15 amino acids. Germline loops: CDR1 MDHEN, CDR2 SYDVKM. The CDR3 DNA reads TGTGCCAGCAGTGTGGACAGGGGGCTTTCCTACGAGCAGTACTTC. Its protein is CASSVDRGLSYEQYF.

This chain uses TRBV19 with TRBJ2-7; D is perhaps TRBD1 (5 bases). The CDR3 covers 14 residues. Germline V CDR1 and CDR2: LNHDA, SQIVND (reference sequence). V dropped 5 bases and J dropped 8 bases, with 19 bases sitting between them. CDR3 nucleotides: TGTGCCAGTAGTTCCAAGGGGCCCCGAAACCAGCAGTACTTC. Translated, it gives CASSSKGPRNQQYF.

V is TRBV19 and J is TRBJ2-5; tentative D call: TRBD1 (6 bases). CDR1 is LNHDA, CDR2 SQIVND, per germline (reference sequence). This CDR3 has 15 amino acids. V lost 7 bases, J lost 5 bases, and 20 bases lay in between. The CDR3 reads CASTGVGTWGETQYF. The CDR3 region has the DNA TGTGCCAGTACCGGCGTCGGGACATGGGGGGAGACCCAGTACTTC.

This chain connects TRBV5-4 to TRBJ2-5; TRBD2 matches at 13 bases. Per the germline V gene, CDR1 is SGHNT and CDR2 is YYREEE (reference sequence). This CDR3 spans 17 amino acids. J gave up 5 bases and V 3 bases, and 10 bases lay outside the gene matches. CDR3 nucleotide sequence: TGTGCCAGCAGCTCCACTGGACTAGCGGGAGTCGGGGAGACCCAGTACTTC. This codes for CASSSTGLAGVGETQYF.

The rearrangement joins TRBV12-5 to TRBJ1-3, with 7 bases identical to TRBD1. Germline trimming cut 6 bases from V and 0 bases from J; bases unmatched to any gene: 8. The CDR3 length is 16 residues. Looked up from germline, CDR1 is LGHNT and CDR2 is FRNRAP. CDR3 DNA sequence: TGTGCTAGTGGCAGGGGGGCCGCGAGCTCTGGAAACACCATATATTTT. Its protein is CASGRGAASSGNTIYF.